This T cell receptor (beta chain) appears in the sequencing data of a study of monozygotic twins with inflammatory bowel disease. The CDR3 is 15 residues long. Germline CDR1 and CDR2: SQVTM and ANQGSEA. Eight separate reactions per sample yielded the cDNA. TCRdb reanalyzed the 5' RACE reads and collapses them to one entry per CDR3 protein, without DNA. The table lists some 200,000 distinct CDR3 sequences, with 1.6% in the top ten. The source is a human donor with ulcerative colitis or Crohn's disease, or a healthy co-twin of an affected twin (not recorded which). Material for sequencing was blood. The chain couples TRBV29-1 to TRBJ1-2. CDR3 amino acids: CSVGVGPAGRAGYTF. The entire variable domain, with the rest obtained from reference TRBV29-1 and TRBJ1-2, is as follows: SAVISQKPSRDICQRGTSLTIQCQVDSQVTMMFWYRQQPGQSLTLIATANQGSEATYESGFVIDKFPISRPNLTFSTLTVSNMSPEDSSIYLCSVGVGPAGRAGYTFGSGTRLTVV.